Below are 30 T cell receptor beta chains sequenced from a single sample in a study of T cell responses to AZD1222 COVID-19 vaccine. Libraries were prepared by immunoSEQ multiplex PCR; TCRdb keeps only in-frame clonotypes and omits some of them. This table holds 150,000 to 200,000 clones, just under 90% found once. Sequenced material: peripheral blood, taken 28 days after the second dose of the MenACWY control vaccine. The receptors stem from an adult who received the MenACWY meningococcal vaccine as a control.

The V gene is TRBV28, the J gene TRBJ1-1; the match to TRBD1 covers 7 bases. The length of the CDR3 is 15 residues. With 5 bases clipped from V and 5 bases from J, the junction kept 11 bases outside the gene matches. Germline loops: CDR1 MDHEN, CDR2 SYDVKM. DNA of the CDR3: TGTGCCAGCAGTCCGATCAGGGGGGGAGGGACTGAAGCTTTCTTT. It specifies CASSPIRGGGTEAFF.

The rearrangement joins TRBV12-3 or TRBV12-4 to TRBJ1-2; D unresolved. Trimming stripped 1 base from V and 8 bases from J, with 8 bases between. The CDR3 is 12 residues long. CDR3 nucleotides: TGTGCCAGCAGTTTAGGTCCGCTCGGCTACACCTTC. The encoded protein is CASSLGPLGYTF.

The CDR3 bases are TGCGCCAGCAGCTCGGGAGGGTATAATTCTGAGCAGTTCTTC. Protein sequence: CASSSGGYNSEQFF. The V call is TRBV5-1, the J call TRBJ2-1; 8 nucleotides line up with TRBD2. J was trimmed by 9 bases and V by 3 bases; bases with no gene match: 8. Germline V gene lookup returns CDR1 SGHRS and CDR2 YFSETQ. The CDR3 covers 14 residues. Full variable domain (missing parts from reference TRBV5-1 and TRBJ2-1): KAGVTQTPRYLIKTRGQQVTLSCSPISGHRSVSWYQQTPGQGLQFLFEYFSETQRNKGNFPGRFSGRQFSNSRSEMNVSTLELGDSALYLCASSSGGYNSEQFFGPGTRLTVL.

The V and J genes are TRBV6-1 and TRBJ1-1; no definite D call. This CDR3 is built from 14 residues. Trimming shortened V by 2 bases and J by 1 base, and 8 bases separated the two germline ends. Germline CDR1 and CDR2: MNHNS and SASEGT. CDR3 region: CASSEPAENTEAFF. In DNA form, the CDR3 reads TGTGCCAGCAGTGAACCGGCAGAGAACACTGAAGCTTTCTTT.

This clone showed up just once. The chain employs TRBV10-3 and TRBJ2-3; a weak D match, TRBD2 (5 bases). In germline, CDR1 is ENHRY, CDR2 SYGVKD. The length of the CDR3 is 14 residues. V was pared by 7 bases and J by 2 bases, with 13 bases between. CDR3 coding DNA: TGTGCCATCACCGGGGAGAGGTTCACAGATACGCAGTATTTT. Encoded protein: CAITGERFTDTQYF.

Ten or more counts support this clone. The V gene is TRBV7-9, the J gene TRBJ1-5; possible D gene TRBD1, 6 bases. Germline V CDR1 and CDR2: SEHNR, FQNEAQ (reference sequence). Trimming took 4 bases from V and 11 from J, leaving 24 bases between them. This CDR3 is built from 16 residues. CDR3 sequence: CASSSGEQGGNRAQHF. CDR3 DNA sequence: TGTGCCAGCAGCTCAGGCGAACAGGGCGGTAACAGGGCCCAGCATTTT.

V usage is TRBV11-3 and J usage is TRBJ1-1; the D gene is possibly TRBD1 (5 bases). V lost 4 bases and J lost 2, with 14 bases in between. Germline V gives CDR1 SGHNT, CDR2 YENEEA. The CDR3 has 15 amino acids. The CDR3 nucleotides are TGTGCCAGCAGCTCCGGGACGGATGGAAACACTGAAGCTTTCTTT. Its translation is CASSSGTDGNTEAFF.

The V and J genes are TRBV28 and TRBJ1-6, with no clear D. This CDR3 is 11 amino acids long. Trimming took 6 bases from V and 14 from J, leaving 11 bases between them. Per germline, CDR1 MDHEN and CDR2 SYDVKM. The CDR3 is CASRVPGALHF. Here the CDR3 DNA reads TGTGCCAGCAGGGTCCCCGGCGCCCTCCACTTT.

This CDR3 is CASSQLTGVGETQYF. The CDR3 DNA reads TGTGCCAGCAGCCAATTGACAGGGGTCGGGGAGACCCAGTACTTC. This chain joins TRBV3-1 (or the pseudogene TRBV3-2) and TRBJ2-5; 8 positions agree with TRBD1. Germline CDR1 is LGHDT and CDR2 is YNNKEL (reference sequence). The CDR3 has 15 amino acids. The ends lost 2 bases at V and 5 bases at J; junction bases unmatched: 7.

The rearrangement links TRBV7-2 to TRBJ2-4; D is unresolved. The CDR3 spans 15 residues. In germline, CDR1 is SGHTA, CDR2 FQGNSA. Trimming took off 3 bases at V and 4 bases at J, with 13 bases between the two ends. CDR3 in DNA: TGTGCCAGCAGCTTGAGTCTGGTATCAAAAAACATTCAGTACTTC. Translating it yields CASSLSLVSKNIQYF.

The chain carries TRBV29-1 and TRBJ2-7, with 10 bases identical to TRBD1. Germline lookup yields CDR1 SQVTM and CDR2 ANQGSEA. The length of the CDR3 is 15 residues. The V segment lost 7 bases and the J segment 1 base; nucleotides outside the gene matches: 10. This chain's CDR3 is CSGLTRGQGSYEQYF. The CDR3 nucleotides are TGCAGCGGCCTTACGAGGGGACAGGGGTCCTACGAGCAGTACTTC.

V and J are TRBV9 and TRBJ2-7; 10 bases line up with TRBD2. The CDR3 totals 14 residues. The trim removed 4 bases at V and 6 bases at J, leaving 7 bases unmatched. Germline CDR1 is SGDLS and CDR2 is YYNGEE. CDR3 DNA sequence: TGTGCCAGCAGCAAGGGGGTAGCGGGAGGCGAGCAGTACTTC. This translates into CASSKGVAGGEQYF. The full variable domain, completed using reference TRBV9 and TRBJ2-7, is DSGVTQTPKHLITATGQRVTLRCSPRSGDLSVYWYQQSLDQGLQFLIQYYNGEERAKGNILERFSAQQFPDLHSELNLSSLELGDSALYFCASSKGVAGGEQYFGPGTRLTVT.

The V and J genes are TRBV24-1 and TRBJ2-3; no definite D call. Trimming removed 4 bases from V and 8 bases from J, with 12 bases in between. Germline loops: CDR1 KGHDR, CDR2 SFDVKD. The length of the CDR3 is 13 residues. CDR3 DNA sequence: TGTGCCACCAGTGACTCTGGCACCGGTACGCAGTATTTT. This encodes CATSDSGTGTQYF.

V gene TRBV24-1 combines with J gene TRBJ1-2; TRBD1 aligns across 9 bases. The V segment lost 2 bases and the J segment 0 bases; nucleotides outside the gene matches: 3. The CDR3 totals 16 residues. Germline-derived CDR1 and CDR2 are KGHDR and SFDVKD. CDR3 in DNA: TGTGCCACCAGTGATTCCCGACAGGGGGCTAACTATGGCTACACCTTC. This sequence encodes CATSDSRQGANYGYTF.

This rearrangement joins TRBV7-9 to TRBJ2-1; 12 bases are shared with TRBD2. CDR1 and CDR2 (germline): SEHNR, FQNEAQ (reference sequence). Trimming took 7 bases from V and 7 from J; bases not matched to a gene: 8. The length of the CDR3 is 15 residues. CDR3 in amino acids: CASTISSGRANEQFF. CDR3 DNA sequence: TGTGCCAGCACTATATCTAGCGGGAGGGCAAATGAGCAGTTCTTC.

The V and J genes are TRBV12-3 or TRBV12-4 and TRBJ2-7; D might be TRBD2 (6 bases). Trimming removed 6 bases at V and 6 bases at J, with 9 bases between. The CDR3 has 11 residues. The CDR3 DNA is TGTGCCAGCAGGGAGGGCCCCGAGCAGTACTTC. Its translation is CASREGPEQYF.

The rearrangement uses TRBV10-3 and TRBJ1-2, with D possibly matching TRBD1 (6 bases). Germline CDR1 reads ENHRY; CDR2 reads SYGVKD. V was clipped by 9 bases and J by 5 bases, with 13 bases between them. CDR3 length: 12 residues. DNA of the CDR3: TGTGCCATTACGACAGGTCCTTATGGCTACACCTTC. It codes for CAITTGPYGYTF.

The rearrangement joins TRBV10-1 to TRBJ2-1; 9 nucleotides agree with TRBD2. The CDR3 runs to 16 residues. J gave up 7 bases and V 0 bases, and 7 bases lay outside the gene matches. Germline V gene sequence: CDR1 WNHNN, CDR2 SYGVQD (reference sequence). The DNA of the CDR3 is TGCGCCAGCAGTGAGTCTTTTAGCGGGAGTGGGAATGAGCAGTTCTTC. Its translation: CASSESFSGSGNEQFF.

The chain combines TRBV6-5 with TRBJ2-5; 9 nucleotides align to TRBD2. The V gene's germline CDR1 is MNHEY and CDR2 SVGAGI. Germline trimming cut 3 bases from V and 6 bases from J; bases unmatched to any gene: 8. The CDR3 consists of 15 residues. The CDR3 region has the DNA TGTGCCAGCAGTTATACGGCGGGAGGGGGCAAGACCCAGTACTTC. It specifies CASSYTAGGGKTQYF.

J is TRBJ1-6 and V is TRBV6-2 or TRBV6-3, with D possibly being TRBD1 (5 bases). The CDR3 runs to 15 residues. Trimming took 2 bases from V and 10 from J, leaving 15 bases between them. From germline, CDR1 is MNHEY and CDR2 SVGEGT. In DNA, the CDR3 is TGTGCCAGCAGTTACATTCAGGGAAGAGGCTCACCCCTCCACTTT. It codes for CASSYIQGRGSPLHF.

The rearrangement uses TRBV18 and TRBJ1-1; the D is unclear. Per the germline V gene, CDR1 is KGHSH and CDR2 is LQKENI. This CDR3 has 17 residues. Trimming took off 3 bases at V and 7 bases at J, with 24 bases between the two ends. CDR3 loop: CASSPTLPGTGRIEAFF. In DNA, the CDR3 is TGTGCCAGCTCACCGACCCTCCCCGGCACCGGAAGAATTGAAGCTTTCTTT.

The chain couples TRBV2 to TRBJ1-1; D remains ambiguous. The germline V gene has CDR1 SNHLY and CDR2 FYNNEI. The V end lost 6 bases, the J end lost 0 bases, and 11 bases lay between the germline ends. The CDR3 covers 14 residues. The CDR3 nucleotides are TGTGCCAGCAGCTGGACTCCCATGAACACTGAAGCTTTCTTT. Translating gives CASSWTPMNTEAFF. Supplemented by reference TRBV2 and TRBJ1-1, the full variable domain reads EPEVTQTPSHQVTQMGQEVILRCVPISNHLYFYWYRQILGQKVEFLVSFYNNEISEKSEIFDDQFSVERPDGSNFTLKIRSTKLEDSAMYFCASSWTPMNTEAFFGQGTRLTVV.

The CDR3 sequence: CASSFGGTNEKLFF. In DNA form, the CDR3 reads TGTGCCAGCAGCTTTGGGGGGACTAATGAAAAACTGTTTTTT. V and J are TRBV7-9 and TRBJ1-4; D possibly corresponds to TRBD1 (5 bases). V lost 3 bases and J lost 2, with 7 bases in between. CDR1 and CDR2 from the germline V gene are SEHNR and FQNEAQ (reference sequence). The CDR3 loop spans 14 amino acids. Full variable domain (missing parts from reference TRBV7-9 and TRBJ1-4): DTGVSQNPRHKITKRGQNVTFRCDPISEHNRLYWYRQTLGQGPEFLTYFQNEAQLEKSRLLSDRFSAERPKGSFSTLEIQRTEQGDSAMYLCASSFGGTNEKLFFGSGTQLSVL.

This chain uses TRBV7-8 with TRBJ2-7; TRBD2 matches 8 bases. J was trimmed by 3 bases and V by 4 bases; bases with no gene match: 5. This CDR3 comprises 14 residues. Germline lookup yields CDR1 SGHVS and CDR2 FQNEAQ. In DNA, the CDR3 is TGTGCCAGCAGCTCGGGACTAGTCGGCTACGAGCAGTACTTC. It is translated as CASSSGLVGYEQYF.

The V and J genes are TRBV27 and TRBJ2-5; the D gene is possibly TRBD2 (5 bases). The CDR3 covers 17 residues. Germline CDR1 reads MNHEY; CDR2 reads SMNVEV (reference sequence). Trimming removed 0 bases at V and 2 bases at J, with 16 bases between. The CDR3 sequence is CASSLSLSLGGQETQYF. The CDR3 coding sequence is TGTGCCAGCAGTTTATCGCTTAGTCTGGGCGGGCAAGAGACCCAGTACTTC.

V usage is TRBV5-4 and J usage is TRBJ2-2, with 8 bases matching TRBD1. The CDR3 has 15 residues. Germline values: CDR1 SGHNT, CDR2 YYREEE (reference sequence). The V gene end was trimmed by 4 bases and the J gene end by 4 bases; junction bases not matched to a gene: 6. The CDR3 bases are TGTGCCAGCAGCCCGGGGACAGGCCCCACCGGGGAGCTGTTTTTT. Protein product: CASSPGTGPTGELFF.

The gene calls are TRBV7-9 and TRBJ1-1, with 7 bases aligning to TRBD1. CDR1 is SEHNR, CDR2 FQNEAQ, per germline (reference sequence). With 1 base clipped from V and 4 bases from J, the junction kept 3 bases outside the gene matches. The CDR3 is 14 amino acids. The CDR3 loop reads CASSLEGAPTEAFF. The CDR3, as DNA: TGTGCCAGCAGCTTAGAGGGGGCGCCCACTGAAGCTTTCTTT.

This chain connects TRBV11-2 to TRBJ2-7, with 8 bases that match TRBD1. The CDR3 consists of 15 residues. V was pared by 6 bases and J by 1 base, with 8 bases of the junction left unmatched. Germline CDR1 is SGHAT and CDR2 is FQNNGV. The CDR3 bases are TGTGCCAGCAGACTGACAGGGGACGCTTCCTACGAGCAGTACTTC. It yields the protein CASRLTGDASYEQYF.

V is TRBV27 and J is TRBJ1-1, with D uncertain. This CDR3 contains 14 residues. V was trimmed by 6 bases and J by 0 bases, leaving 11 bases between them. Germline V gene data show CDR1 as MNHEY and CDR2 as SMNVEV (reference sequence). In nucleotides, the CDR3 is TGTGCCAGCAGACTGCGTGGGATGAACACTGAAGCTTTCTTT. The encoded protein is CASRLRGMNTEAFF.

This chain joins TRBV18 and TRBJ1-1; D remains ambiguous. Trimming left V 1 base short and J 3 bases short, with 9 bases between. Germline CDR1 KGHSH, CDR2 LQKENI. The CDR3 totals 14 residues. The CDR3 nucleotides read TGTGCCAGCTCACCACAAGACGGGGACACTGAAGCTTTCTTT. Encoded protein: CASSPQDGDTEAFF.